This entry lists 5 T cell receptor beta chains sequenced from one sample in a study of HIV-infected patients and healthy controls. About 550 ng RNA was reverse transcribed with alpha and beta constant-region primers. Using multiplexing indices, alpha and beta chain libraries were generated apart by chain-specific third strand synthesis. TCRdb used MiXCR to reprocess the 5' RACE reads, holding one entry per CDR3 protein. In the table there are about 12,000 distinct CDR3 sequences, 5% to 6.5% of which are singletons. Whole blood was used without fractionation, so all unsorted peripheral T cells were included. Specimen: blood. The receptors were sampled from an adult in good health.

This clonotype was seen repeatedly, ten times or more. The J gene is TRBJ1-5, the V gene TRBV7-9, with D possibly being TRBD1 (6 bases). The CDR3 contains 15 residues. Germline V gene sequence: CDR1 SEHNR, CDR2 FQNEAQ (reference sequence). The V end was cut by 4 bases, the J end by 6 bases, with 16 bases between. CDR3 in amino acids: CASSSTQGRVQPQHF. CDR3 bases: TGTGCCAGCAGCTCCACACAGGGACGGGTTCAGCCCCAGCATTTT.

This clonotype ranks as medium-sized (0.01 to 0.1%). The chain links TRBV5-1 to TRBJ1-1; 12 nucleotides line up with TRBD1. This CDR3 has 21 residues. Germline V CDR1 and CDR2: SGHRS, YFSETQ. The V gene end was trimmed by 4 bases and the J gene end by 0 bases; junction bases not matched to a gene: 19. The CDR3 coding sequence is TGCGCCAGCAGCCGCCGACCGGGACAGGGGGCGAATATTGGGTTGAACACTGAAGCTTTCTTT. This encodes CASSRRPGQGANIGLNTEAFF.

This clonotype was counted ten times or more. The CDR3 DNA reads TGTGCCAGCAGCTTAACAGGGGCCGGGGCCAACGTCCTGACTTTC. Protein product: CASSLTGAGANVLTF. V is TRBV3-1 and J is TRBJ2-6, with 7 bases matching TRBD1. The CDR3 runs to 15 residues. Losses at the gene ends were 5 bases for V and 4 bases for J; bases not matched to a gene: 5. Germline V gene lookup returns CDR1 LGHDT and CDR2 YNNKEL (reference sequence).

This clonotype was counted ten times or more. This chain uses TRBV18 with TRBJ1-2, with no clear D. Looked up from germline, CDR1 is KGHSH and CDR2 is LQKENI. Between the trimmed V and J ends, which lost 3 bases and 0 bases, there was a span of 17 bases. The CDR3 length is 17 residues. CDR3 bases: TGTGCCAGCTCACCGCAGACTCGGCAGCGCGCTAACTATGGCTACACCTTC. Residues: CASSPQTRQRANYGYTF.

The table lists this clonotype with many counts. The genes are TRBV6-2 or TRBV6-3 and TRBJ1-5; a weak D match, TRBD1 (6 bases). This CDR3 is built from 17 residues. The ends were cut back, 2 bases at V and 1 base at J, with 15 bases in the middle. The V gene's germline CDR1 is MNHEY and CDR2 SVGEGT. DNA of the CDR3: TGTGCCAGCAGTTACGGGGTTGTAGGGGGAAGCAATCAGCCCCAGCATTTT. The encoded protein is CASSYGVVGGSNQPQHF.